The following is a T cell receptor (beta chain) sequence with its context. Its antigen is unknown. These data originate in a study of neoadjuvant anti-PD-1 for oral cavity cancer. Study-wide context: Nivolumab at 3 mg/kg was mostly given biweekly, three to four doses, pre-surgery. Patients without progression got a fourth dose around day 43. Study results and caveats: Pretreatment Treg/Th17 ratio correlated inversely with post-treatment tumor clonality.

Two replicates per tumor sample, mostly from approximately 4.5 ug of genomic DNA. TCRdb's table, derived via immunoSEQ multiplex PCR, lists solely in-frame clones and lacks some. The sample has approximately 12,000 clones; about 60% are singletons. The CDR3 is 15 amino acids. The V end was cut by 2 bases, the J end by 2 bases, with 11 bases between. Germline V gene sequence: CDR1 SGHTA, CDR2 FQGTGA. Specimen: tumor tissue, collected before nivolumab (anti-PD-1) treatment. The rearrangement joins TRBV7-3 to TRBJ2-3; possibly TRBD2 for D (6 bases). The source is a person aged 40 to 85 with oral cavity squamous cell carcinoma. The CDR3 sequence is CASSLRGSSTDTQYF. The CDR3 DNA reads as TGTGCCAGCAGCTTACGGGGGTCTTCCACAGATACGCAGTATTTT.